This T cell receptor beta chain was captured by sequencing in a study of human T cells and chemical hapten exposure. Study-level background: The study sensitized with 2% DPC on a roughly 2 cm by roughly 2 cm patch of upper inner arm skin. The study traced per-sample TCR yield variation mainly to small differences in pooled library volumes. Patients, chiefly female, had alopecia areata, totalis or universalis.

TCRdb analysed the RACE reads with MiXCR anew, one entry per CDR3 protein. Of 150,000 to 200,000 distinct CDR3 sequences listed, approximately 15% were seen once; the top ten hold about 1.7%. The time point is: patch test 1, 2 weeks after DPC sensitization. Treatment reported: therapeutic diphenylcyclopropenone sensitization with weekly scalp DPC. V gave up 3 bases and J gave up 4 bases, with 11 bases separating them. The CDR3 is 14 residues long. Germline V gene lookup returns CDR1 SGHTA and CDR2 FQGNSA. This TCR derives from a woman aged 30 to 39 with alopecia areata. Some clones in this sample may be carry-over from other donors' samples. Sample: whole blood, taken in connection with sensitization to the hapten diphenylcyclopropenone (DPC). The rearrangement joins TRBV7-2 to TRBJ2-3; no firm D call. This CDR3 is CASSFYLRADTQYF. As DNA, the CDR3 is TGTGCCAGCAGCTTCTATTTGAGAGCAGATACGCAGTATTTT. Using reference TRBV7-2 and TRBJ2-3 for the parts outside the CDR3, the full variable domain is GAGVSQSPSNKVTEKGKDVELRCDPISGHTALYWYRQSLGQGLEFLIYFQGNSAPDKSGLPSDRFSAERTGGSVSTLTIQRTQQEDSAVYLCASSFYLRADTQYFGPGTRLTVL.